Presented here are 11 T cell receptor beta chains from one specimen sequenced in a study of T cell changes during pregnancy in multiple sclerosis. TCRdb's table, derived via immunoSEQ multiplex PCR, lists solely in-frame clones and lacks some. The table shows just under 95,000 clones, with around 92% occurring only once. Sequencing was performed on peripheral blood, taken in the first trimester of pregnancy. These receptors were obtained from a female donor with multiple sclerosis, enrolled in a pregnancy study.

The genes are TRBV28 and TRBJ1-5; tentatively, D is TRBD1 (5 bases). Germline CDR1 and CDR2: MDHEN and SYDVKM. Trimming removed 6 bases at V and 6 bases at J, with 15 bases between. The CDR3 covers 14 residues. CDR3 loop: CASSTGGRLQPQHF. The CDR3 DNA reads TGTGCCAGCAGCACGGGGGGAAGGCTTCAGCCCCAGCATTTT.

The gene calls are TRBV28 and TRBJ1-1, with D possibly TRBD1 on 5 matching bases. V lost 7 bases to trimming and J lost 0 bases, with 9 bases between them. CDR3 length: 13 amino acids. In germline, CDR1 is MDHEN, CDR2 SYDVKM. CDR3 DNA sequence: TGTGCCAGCATGGCAGGGATGAACACTGAAGCTTTCTTT. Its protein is CASMAGMNTEAFF.

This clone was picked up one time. The CDR3 is CASSLEGVEQYF. The CDR3 DNA reads as TGCGCCAGCAGCTTGGAAGGGGTCGAGCAGTACTTC. The chain joins TRBV5-1 to TRBJ2-7, with D possibly matching TRBD1 (5 bases). This CDR3 spans 12 amino acids. Looked up from germline, CDR1 is SGHRS and CDR2 is YFSETQ. V lost 0 bases, J lost 6 bases, and 7 bases lay in between. The complete variable domain, with remaining parts taken from reference TRBV5-1 and TRBJ2-7, reads KAGVTQTPRYLIKTRGQQVTLSCSPISGHRSVSWYQQTPGQGLQFLFEYFSETQRNKGNFPGRFSGRQFSNSRSEMNVSTLELGDSALYLCASSLEGVEQYFGPGTRLTVT.

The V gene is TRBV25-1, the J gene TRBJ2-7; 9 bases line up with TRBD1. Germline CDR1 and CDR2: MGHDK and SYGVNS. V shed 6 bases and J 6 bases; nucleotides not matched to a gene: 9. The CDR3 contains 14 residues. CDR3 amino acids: CASRTTGGLGEQYF. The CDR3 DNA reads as TGTGCCAGCAGAACGACAGGGGGTCTTGGCGAGCAGTACTTC.

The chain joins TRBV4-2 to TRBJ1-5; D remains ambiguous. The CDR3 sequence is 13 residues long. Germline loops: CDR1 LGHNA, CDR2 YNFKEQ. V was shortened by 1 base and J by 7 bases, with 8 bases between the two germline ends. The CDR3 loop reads CASSQGNSQPQHF. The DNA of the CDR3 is TGTGCCAGCAGCCAAGGAAACAGCCAGCCCCAGCATTTT.

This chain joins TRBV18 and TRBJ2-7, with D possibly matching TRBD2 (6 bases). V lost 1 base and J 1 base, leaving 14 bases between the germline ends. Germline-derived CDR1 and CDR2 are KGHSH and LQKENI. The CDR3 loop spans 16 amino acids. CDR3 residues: CASSPQIGGGSYEQYF. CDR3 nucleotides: TGTGCCAGCTCACCACAGATAGGAGGAGGGTCCTACGAGCAGTACTTC.

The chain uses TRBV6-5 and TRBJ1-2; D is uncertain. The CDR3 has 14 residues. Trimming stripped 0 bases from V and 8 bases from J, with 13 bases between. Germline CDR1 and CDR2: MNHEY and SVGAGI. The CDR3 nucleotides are TGTGCCAGCAGTTACTCGGGTAGAATGGGCGGCTACACCTTC. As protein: CASSYSGRMGGYTF.

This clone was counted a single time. CDR3 DNA sequence: TGCAGCGTTAGGGGACAGGGGTTAGATGAGCAGTTCTTC. This gives the protein CSVRGQGLDEQFF. The chain couples TRBV29-1 to TRBJ2-1, with TRBD1 identical over 10 bases. The V gene end was trimmed by 5 bases and the J gene end by 8 bases; junction bases not matched to a gene: 6. CDR1 and CDR2 from the germline V gene are SQVTM and ANQGSEA. CDR3 length: 13 residues.

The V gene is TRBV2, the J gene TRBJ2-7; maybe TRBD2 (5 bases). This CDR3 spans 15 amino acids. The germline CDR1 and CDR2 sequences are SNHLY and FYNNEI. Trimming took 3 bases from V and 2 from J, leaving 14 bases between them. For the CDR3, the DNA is TGTGCCAGCAGTGATGACGGGGATCGCACCTACGAGCAGTACTTC. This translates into CASSDDGDRTYEQYF.

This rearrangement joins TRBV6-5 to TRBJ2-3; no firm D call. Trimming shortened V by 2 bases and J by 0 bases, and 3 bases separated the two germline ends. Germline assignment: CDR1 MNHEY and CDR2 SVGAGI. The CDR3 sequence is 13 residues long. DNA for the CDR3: TGTGCCAGCAGTTACCTAAGCACAGATACGCAGTATTTT. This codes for CASSYLSTDTQYF.

The CDR3 region is CASSYRTPMDTGELFF. For the CDR3, the DNA is TGTGCCAGCAGTTACCGGACTCCCATGGACACCGGGGAGCTGTTTTTT. The genes are TRBV6-6 and TRBJ2-2; D perhaps matches TRBD2 (5 bases). Per the germline V gene, CDR1 is MNHNY and CDR2 is SVGAGI (reference sequence). With 2 bases removed from V and 3 bases from J, the gap between germline ends came to 13 bases. The CDR3 covers 16 residues.